The next 18 T cell receptor beta chains were all read from a single sample in a study of blood T cell repertoires in COVID-19 (TCRdb year 2020). Libraries were prepared through the immunoSEQ multiplex PCR assay. Held by TCRdb, this immuneACCESS table contains in-frame sequences only and omits some clones. Under half of the omission traces to an unresolved V gene where checked; the cause of the rest is unknown. The sample table holds about 160,000 clones, of which 81% were seen once. Jointly, the top ten make up 11% of the sample. The sample comprised peripheral blood. The receptor set was obtained from a man aged 60-69 years with active or convalescent COVID-19.

Here the CDR3 reads CASRSRGVDTQYF. In DNA form, the CDR3 reads TGTGCCAGCAGAAGCAGGGGGGTAGATACGCAGTATTTT. The V call is TRBV6-5, the J call TRBJ2-3; TRBD1 might be the D (7 bases). The V and J ends lost 6 bases and 5 bases respectively, with 12 bases between them. Germline V lookup: CDR1 MNHEY, CDR2 SVGAGI. The CDR3 totals 13 residues.

The J gene is TRBJ2-7, the V gene TRBV2; tentative D call: TRBD2 (6 bases). Trimming removed 8 bases at V and 7 bases at J, with 21 bases between. The CDR3 spans 14 residues. Germline V gene data show CDR1 as SNHLY and CDR2 as FYNNEI. The CDR3 region is CASSRVGGLVEQYF. The CDR3 DNA is TGTGCCAGCTCCCGGGTGGGAGGCCTGGTTGAGCAGTACTTC.

The chain recombines TRBV20-1 with TRBJ1-2; a weak D match, TRBD1 (5 bases). The germline V gene has CDR1 DFQATT and CDR2 SNEGSKA (reference sequence). With 7 bases removed from V and 8 bases from J, the gap between germline ends came to 11 bases. The CDR3 is 10 amino acids. CDR3 bases: TGCAGTGTAGCAGGGTACGGCTACACCTTC. The encoded protein is CSVAGYGYTF.

The chain combines TRBV5-6 with TRBJ1-6, with 7 bases identical to TRBD1. V was clipped by 4 bases and J by 7 bases; unmatched bases: 8. From germline, CDR1 is SGHDT and CDR2 YYEEEE. This CDR3 is 15 amino acids long. DNA for the CDR3: TGTGCCAGCAGCCTAACTGGGACAGTAAATTCACCCCTCCACTTT. It yields the protein CASSLTGTVNSPLHF.

The rearrangement joins TRBV5-1 to TRBJ2-7, with D possibly matching TRBD1 (5 bases). Trimming took 0 bases from V and 4 from J, leaving 8 bases between them. CDR1 and CDR2 (germline): SGHRS, YFSETQ. This CDR3 has 13 amino acids. CDR3 sequence reads: CASSLAGQYEQYF. CDR3 bases: TGCGCCAGCAGCTTGGCAGGGCAGTACGAGCAGTACTTC.

V and J are TRBV6-6 and TRBJ2-1; D is possibly TRBD2 (6 bases). CDR3 length: 14 amino acids. Trimming shortened V by 6 bases and J by 5 bases, and 14 bases separated the two germline ends. Germline V gene data show CDR1 as MNHNY and CDR2 as SVGAGI (reference sequence). For the CDR3, the DNA is TGTGCCAGCAGCGGCTCCGGGAGACACAATGAGCAGTTCTTC. Amino acids: CASSGSGRHNEQFF.

In this sample, this clone turned up once. The chain is built from TRBV6-5 and TRBJ2-3; possibly TRBD2 for D (5 bases). Trimming cost V 10 bases and J 0 bases, with 17 bases left between them. Germline V gene data show CDR1 as MNHEY and CDR2 as SVGAGI. The CDR3 totals 15 residues. CDR3: CATNPSRTSTDTQYF. The CDR3, as DNA: TGTGCCACGAACCCTAGCAGAACTAGCACAGATACGCAGTATTTT.

This clone was seen a handful of times. J is TRBJ2-3 and V is TRBV2, with D possibly matching TRBD2 (6 bases). Per germline, CDR1 SNHLY and CDR2 FYNNEI. CDR3 length equals 14 residues. V lost 6 bases to trimming and J lost 4 bases, with 14 bases between them. The CDR3, as DNA: TGTGCCAGCAGGACTAGAAGGGGCCCAGATACGCAGTATTTT. Protein sequence: CASRTRRGPDTQYF.

This chain joins TRBV14 and TRBJ2-7; D might be TRBD1 (6 bases). The CDR3 runs 13 residues. Germline V gene sequence: CDR1 SGHDN, CDR2 FVKESK. The V end lost 3 bases, the J end lost 4 bases, and 10 bases lay between the germline ends. CDR3 in DNA: TGTGCCAGCAGCCATTCGACAGGATACGAGCAGTACTTC. As protein: CASSHSTGYEQYF.

The V gene is TRBV9, the J gene TRBJ1-1, with D perhaps matching TRBD1 (6 bases). Trimming left V 4 bases short and J 0 bases short, with 10 bases between. Germline values: CDR1 SGDLS, CDR2 YYNGEE. This CDR3 region has 14 residues. For the CDR3, the DNA is TGTGCCAGCAGCAAGGGGGGGCTGAACACTGAAGCTTTCTTT. It specifies CASSKGGLNTEAFF. The whole variable domain, remainder taken from reference TRBV9 and TRBJ1-1, is DSGVTQTPKHLITATGQRVTLRCSPRSGDLSVYWYQQSLDQGLQFLIQYYNGEERAKGNILERFSAQQFPDLHSELNLSSLELGDSALYFCASSKGGLNTEAFFGQGTRLTVV.

A few counts support this clone. This rearrangement joins TRBV6-6 to TRBJ1-3; D is uncertain. The V end was cut by 2 bases, the J end by 0 bases, with 8 bases between. This CDR3 contains 15 residues. Per the germline V gene, CDR1 is MNHNY and CDR2 is SVGAGI (reference sequence). CDR3 amino acids: CASSYGSPSGNTIYF. DNA for the CDR3: TGTGCCAGCAGTTACGGGAGCCCCTCTGGAAACACCATATATTTT.

V is TRBV2 and J is TRBJ1-3, with unresolved D. Germline V gene data show CDR1 as SNHLY and CDR2 as FYNNEI. The CDR3 loop spans 15 amino acids. V was pared by 2 bases and J by 4 bases, with 12 bases between. CDR3 sequence reads: CASSETRVRGNTIYF. Here the CDR3 DNA reads TGTGCCAGCAGTGAAACCCGGGTACGAGGAAACACCATATATTTT.

The chain uses TRBV7-9 and TRBJ2-7, with 8 bases matching TRBD2. The CDR3 sequence is 15 residues long. The trim removed 1 base at V and 7 bases at J, leaving 9 bases unmatched. Germline values: CDR1 SEHNR, CDR2 FQNEAQ (reference sequence). The CDR3 region is CASSLGSGGPFEQYF. In nucleotides, the CDR3 is TGTGCCAGCAGCTTAGGGTCGGGAGGGCCTTTTGAGCAGTACTTC.

The rearrangement links TRBV11-2 to TRBJ1-1, with TRBD1 as a possible D gene (5 bases). The germline CDR1 and CDR2 sequences are SGHAT and FQNNGV. The CDR3 consists of 13 residues. Trimming took 5 bases from V and 4 from J, leaving 11 bases between them. The DNA for the CDR3 is TGTGCCAGCAGCCCGGGGGTCGGCACTGAAGCTTTCTTT. This encodes CASSPGVGTEAFF.

The rearrangement uses TRBV2 and TRBJ2-5, with 7 bases that match TRBD1. Germline values: CDR1 SNHLY, CDR2 FYNNEI. Losses at the gene ends were 1 base for V and 7 bases for J; bases not matched to a gene: 9. The CDR3 has 15 amino acids. DNA for the CDR3: TGTGCCAGCAGTGAAGGAAGGGGGCCAAGAGGGACCCAGTACTTC. Encoded protein: CASSEGRGPRGTQYF.

The V and J genes are TRBV6-1 and TRBJ1-1; possibly TRBD1 for D (5 bases). Germline V gene data show CDR1 as MNHNS and CDR2 as SASEGT. The V end was cut by 3 bases, the J end by 5 bases, with 13 bases between. The CDR3 has 14 residues. In DNA form, the CDR3 reads TGTGCCAGCAGTGAGGGCAGGGAGGAGACTGAAGCTTTCTTT. This encodes CASSEGREETEAFF.

About this clone: Other DNA sequences in this specimen translate into the identical CDR3. This rearrangement joins TRBV3-1 (or the pseudogene TRBV3-2) to TRBJ2-1; D might be TRBD2 (6 bases). V lost 1 base, J lost 1 base, and 8 bases lay in between. The germline V gene encodes CDR1 LGHDT and CDR2 YNNKEL (reference sequence). The CDR3 runs 15 residues. The CDR3 loop reads CASSQVAGSYNEQFF. Here the CDR3 DNA reads TGTGCCAGCAGCCAAGTGGCGGGATCCTACAATGAGCAGTTCTTC.

This clone was picked up one time. J is TRBJ1-2 and V is TRBV29-1; 7 bases line up with TRBD1. This CDR3 has 13 amino acids. V lost 4 bases to trimming and J lost 6 bases; unmatched junction nucleotides: 8. CDR1 is SQVTM and CDR2 is ANQGSEA in the germline V gene. DNA for the CDR3: TGCAGCGTTGGGGGACAGTCCCATGATGGCTACACCTTC. Protein product: CSVGGQSHDGYTF.